This T cell receptor (beta chain) was captured by sequencing in a study of blood T cell repertoires in COVID-19. Overall study: Sample material is recorded as cDNA or gDNA derived from T cells, B-cell-depleted T cells, or PBMCs.

The protocol was immunoSEQ multiplex PCR, while the TCRdb copy is restricted to in-frame clones and leaves out a portion. The sample contains 100,000 or so clones, 65% to 85% of which appear only once. The sequencing sample was made of peripheral blood. This sequence was found in a man aged 65-85 years with active or convalescent COVID-19.

The CDR3 region is CASKVTGGYEQYF. The DNA for the CDR3 is TGCGCCAGCAAGGTGACAGGGGGCTACGAGCAGTACTTC. V and J are TRBV5-1 and TRBJ2-7; 9 nucleotides match TRBD1. CDR1 is SGHRS, CDR2 YFSETQ, per germline. CDR3 length equals 13 residues. The trim removed 6 bases at V and 3 bases at J, leaving 4 bases unmatched.